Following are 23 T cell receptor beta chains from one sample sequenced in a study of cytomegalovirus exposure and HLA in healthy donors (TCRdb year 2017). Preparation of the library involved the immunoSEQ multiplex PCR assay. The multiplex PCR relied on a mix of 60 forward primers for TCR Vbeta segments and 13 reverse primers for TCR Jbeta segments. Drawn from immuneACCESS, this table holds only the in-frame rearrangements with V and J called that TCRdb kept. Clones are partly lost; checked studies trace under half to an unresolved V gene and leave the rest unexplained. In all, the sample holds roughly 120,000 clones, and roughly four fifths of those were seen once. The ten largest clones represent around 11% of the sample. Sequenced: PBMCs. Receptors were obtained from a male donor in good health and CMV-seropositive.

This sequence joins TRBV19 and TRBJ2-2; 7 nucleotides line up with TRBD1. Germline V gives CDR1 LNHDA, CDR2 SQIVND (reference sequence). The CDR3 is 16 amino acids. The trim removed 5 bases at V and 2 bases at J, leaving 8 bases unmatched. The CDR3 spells CASSPSAGGNTGELFF. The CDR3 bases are TGTGCCAGTAGTCCTTCCGCAGGGGGTAACACCGGGGAGCTGTTTTTT.

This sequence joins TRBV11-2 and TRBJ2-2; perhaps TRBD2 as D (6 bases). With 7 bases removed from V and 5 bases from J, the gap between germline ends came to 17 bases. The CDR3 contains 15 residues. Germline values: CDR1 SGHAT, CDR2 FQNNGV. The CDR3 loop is CASNAGQAPTGELFF. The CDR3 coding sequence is TGTGCCAGCAACGCGGGGCAGGCCCCAACCGGGGAGCTGTTTTTT.

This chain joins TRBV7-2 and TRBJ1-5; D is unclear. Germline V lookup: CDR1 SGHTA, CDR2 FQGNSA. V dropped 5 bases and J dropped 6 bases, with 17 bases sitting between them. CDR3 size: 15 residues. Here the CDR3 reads CASSPGRVEGQPQHF. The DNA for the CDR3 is TGTGCCAGCAGCCCCGGACGGGTCGAGGGTCAGCCCCAGCATTTT.

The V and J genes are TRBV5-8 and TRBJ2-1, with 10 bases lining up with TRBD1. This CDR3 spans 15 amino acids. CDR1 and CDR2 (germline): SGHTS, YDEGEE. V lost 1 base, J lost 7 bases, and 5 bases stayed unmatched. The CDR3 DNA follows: TGTGCCAGCAGCTTGAGGACAGGGGGACTTAATGAGCAGTTCTTC. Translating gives CASSLRTGGLNEQFF. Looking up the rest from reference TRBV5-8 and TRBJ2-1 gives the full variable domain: EAGVTQSPTHLIKTRGQQATLRCSPISGHTSVYWYQQALGLGLQFLLWYDEGEERNRGNFPPRFSGRQFPNYSSELNVNALELEDSALYLCASSLRTGGLNEQFFGPGTRLTVL.

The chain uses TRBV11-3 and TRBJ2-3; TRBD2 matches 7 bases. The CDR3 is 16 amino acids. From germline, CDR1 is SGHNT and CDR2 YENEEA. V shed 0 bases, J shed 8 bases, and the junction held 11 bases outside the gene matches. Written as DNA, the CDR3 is TGTGCCAGCAGCTTAGATCGAAGCGGGATCTGGGGTACGCAGTATTTT. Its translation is CASSLDRSGIWGTQYF. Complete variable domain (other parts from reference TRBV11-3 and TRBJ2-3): EAGVVQSPRYKIIEKKQPVAFWCNPISGHNTLYWYLQNLGQGPELLIRYENEEAVDDSQLPKDRFSAERLKGVDSTLKIQPAELGDSAVYLCASSLDRSGIWGTQYFGPGTRLTVL.

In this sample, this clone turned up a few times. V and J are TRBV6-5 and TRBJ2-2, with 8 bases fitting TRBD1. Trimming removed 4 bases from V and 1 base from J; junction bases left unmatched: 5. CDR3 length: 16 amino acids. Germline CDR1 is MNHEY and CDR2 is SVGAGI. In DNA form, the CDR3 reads TGTGCCAGCAGTTTCTCCGGGACAGGGAACACCGGGGAGCTGTTTTTT. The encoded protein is CASSFSGTGNTGELFF.

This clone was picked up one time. The CDR3 protein is CASSARLASGELFF. CDR3 bases: TGTGCCAGCAGCGCTCGACTAGCTTCCGGGGAGCTGTTTTTT. The rearrangement links TRBV25-1 to TRBJ2-2; TRBD2 matches at 7 bases. The CDR3 totals 14 residues. V was clipped by 6 bases and J by 6 bases; unmatched bases: 7. In germline, CDR1 is MGHDK, CDR2 SYGVNS.

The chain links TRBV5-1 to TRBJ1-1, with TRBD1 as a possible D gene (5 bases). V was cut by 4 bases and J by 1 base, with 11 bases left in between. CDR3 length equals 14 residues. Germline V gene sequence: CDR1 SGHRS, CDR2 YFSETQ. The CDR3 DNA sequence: TGCGCCAGCAGCCCCAGGGTAGGGAACACTGAAGCTTTCTTT. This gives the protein CASSPRVGNTEAFF.

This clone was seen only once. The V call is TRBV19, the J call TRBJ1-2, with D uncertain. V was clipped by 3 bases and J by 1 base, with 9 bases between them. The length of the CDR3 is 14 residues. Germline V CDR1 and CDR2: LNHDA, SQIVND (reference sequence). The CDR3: CASSMRAFNYGYTF. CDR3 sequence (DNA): TGTGCCAGTAGTATGCGAGCCTTTAACTATGGCTACACCTTC.

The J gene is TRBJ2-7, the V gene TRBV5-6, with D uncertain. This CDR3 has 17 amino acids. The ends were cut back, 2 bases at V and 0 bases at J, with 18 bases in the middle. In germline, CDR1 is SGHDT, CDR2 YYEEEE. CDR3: CASSLPPRRTNSYEQYF. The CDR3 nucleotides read TGTGCCAGCAGCTTACCCCCCCGACGAACTAACTCCTACGAGCAGTACTTC.

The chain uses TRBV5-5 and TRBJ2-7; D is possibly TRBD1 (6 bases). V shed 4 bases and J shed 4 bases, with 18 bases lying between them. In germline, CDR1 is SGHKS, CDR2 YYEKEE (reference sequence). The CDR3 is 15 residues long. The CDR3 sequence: CASSPGVVLGYEQYF. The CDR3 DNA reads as TGTGCCAGCAGCCCAGGGGTTGTTTTGGGTTACGAGCAGTACTTC.

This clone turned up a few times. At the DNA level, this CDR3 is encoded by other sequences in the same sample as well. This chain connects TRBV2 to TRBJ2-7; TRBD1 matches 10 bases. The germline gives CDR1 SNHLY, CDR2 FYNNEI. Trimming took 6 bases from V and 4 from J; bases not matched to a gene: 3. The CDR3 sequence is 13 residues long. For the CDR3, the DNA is TGTGCCAGCAGCCGGGACAGGGGATACGAGCAGTACTTC. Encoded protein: CASSRDRGYEQYF.

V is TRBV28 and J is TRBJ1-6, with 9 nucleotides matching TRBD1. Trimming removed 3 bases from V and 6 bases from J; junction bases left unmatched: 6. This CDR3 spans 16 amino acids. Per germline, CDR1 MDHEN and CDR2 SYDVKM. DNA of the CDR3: TGTGCCAGCAGTTTTCCCCGGGACAGGGCTAATTCACCCCTCCACTTT. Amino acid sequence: CASSFPRDRANSPLHF.

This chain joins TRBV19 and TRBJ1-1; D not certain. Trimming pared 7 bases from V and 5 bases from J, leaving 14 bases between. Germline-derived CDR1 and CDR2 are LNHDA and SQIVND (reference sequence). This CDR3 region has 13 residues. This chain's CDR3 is CASNSIFGTEAFF. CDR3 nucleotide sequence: TGTGCCAGTAACTCAATCTTCGGGACTGAAGCTTTCTTT.

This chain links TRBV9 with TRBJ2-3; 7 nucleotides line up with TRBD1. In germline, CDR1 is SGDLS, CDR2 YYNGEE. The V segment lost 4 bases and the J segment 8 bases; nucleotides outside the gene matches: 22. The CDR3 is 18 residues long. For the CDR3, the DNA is TGTGCCAGCAGCCGAATGACCGGGACAGCTTCACGATCGAGTACGCAGTATTTT. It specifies CASSRMTGTASRSSTQYF.

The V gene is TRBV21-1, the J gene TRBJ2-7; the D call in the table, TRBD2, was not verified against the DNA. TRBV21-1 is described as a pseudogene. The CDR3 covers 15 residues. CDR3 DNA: TGTGCCAGCAGCAAAGGGCTAGCGGGAGGGCGGGAGCAGTACTTC. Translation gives CASSKGLAGGREQYF.

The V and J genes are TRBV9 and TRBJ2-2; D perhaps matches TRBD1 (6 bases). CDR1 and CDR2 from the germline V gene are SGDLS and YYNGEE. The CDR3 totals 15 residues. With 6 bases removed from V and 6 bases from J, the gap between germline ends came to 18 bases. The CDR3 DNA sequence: TGTGCCAGCAAGAGCTCCGGGACAAGGTCCGGGGAGCTGTTTTTT. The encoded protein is CASKSSGTRSGELFF. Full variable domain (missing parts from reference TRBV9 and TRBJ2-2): DSGVTQTPKHLITATGQRVTLRCSPRSGDLSVYWYQQSLDQGLQFLIQYYNGEERAKGNILERFSAQQFPDLHSELNLSSLELGDSALYFCASKSSGTRSGELFFGEGSRLTVL.

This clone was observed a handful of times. CDR3 nucleotide sequence: TGCAGCGTGCAGATCGAACAGGAGTACTTC. Its protein product is CSVQIEQEYF. The genes are TRBV29-1 and TRBJ2-7; tentatively, D is TRBD1 (5 bases). Trimming cost V 6 bases and J 11 bases, with 14 bases left between them. The CDR3 runs 10 residues. Germline V gives CDR1 SQVTM, CDR2 ANQGSEA.

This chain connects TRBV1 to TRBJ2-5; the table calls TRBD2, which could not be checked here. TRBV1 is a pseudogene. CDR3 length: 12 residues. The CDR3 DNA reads TGCACCAGCAGCCCGACGGGAGAGACCCAGTACTTC. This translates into CTSSPTGETQYF.

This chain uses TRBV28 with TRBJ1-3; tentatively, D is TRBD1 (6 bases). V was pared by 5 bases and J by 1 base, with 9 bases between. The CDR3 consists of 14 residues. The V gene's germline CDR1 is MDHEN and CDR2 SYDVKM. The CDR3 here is CASSEGTSGNTIYF. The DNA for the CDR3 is TGTGCCAGCAGTGAAGGGACATCTGGAAACACCATATATTTT.

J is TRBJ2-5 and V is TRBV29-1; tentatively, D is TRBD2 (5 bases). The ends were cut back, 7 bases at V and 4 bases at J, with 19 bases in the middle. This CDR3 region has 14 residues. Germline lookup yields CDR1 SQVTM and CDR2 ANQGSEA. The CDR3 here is CSAGMRSPGETQYF. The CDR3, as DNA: TGCAGCGCCGGGATGCGTAGTCCCGGAGAGACCCAGTACTTC.

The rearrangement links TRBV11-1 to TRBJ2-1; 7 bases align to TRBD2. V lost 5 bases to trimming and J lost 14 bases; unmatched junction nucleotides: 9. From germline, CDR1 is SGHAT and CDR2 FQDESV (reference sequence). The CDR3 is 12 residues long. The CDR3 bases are TGTGCCAGCAGCCTCAGCGGACTAGGGAAGTTCTTC. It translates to CASSLSGLGKFF.

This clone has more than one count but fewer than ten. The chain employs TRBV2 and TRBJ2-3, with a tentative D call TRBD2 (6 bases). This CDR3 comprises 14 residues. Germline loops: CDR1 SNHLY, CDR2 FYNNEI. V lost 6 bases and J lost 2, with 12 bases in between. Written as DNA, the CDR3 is TGTGCCAGCAGCACCGGGAGCCTCACAGATACGCAGTATTTT. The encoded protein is CASSTGSLTDTQYF.